This T cell receptor beta chain was captured by sequencing in a study of shared clonotypes between healthy human individuals. Whole-study results and caveats: Inspection by rarefaction showed sorted-subset sequencing to be incomplete despite large depth.

The V gene lost 2 bases and the J gene lost 1 base, with 8 bases spanning the gap. The V gene's germline CDR1 is MNHNS and CDR2 SASEGT. CDR3 length: 15 residues. Worth noting for this clone: The antigen is unknown.

TCRdb's copy holds only in-frame clones and misses some; the assay was immunoSEQ multiplex PCR. There are 2.5 million or so clones in the sample; more than 90% occur only once, and about 0.13% lies in the top ten. The TCR sequence derives from a young man in good health. V usage is TRBV6-1 and J usage is TRBJ2-2; D gene unclear. Sequencing was carried out using naive CD4+ T cells sorted from blood. As for subset: CD45RA+ positively selected. CDR3: CASSEQVLNTGELFF. For the CDR3, the DNA is TGTGCCAGCAGTGAACAGGTGTTGAACACCGGGGAGCTGTTTTTT.